This T cell receptor beta chain was profiled in a study of cytomegalovirus exposure and HLA in healthy donors. Use of 60 Vbeta and 13 Jbeta primers characterized the PCR. Profiling relied on immunoSEQ multiplex PCR, and the TCRdb table lists in-frame clones only, not all of them. The profile shows 150,000 or so clones, 80% of them singletons. The CDR3 consists of 14 residues. Germline values: CDR1 SGHRS, CDR2 YFSETQ. Between the trimmed V and J ends, which lost 4 bases and 7 bases, there was a span of 15 bases. The origin of this receptor is a man younger than 45 in good health and CMV-seronegative. The sample comprised PBMCs. V is TRBV5-1 and J is TRBJ2-1; possible D gene TRBD2, 5 bases. The CDR3 loop is CASSRGWLGNEQFF. Written as DNA, the CDR3 is TGCGCCAGCAGCCGGGGATGGTTGGGGAATGAGCAGTTCTTC.